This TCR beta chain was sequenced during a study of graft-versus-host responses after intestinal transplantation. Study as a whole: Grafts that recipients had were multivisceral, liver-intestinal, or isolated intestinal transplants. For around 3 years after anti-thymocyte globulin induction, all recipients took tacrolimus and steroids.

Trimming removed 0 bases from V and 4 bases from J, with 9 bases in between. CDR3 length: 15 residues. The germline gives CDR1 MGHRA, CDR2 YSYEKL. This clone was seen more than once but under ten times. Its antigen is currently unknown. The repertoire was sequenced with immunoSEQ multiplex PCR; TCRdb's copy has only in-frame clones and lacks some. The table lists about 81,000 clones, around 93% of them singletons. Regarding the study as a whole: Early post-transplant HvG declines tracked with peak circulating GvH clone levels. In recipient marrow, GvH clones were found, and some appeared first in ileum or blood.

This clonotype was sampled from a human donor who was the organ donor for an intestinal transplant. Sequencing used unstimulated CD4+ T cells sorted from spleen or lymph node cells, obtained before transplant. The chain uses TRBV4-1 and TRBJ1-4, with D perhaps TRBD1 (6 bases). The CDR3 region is CASSQEGGDNEKLFF. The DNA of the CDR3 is TGCGCCAGCAGCCAAGAAGGGGGGGATAATGAAAAACTGTTTTTT.